Listed below are T cell receptor beta chains from one sample, sequenced in a study of post-analysis software for immune sequencing data. TCRdb processed the PCR reads anew with MiXCR; each CDR3 protein has one entry. The sample holds about 260,000 distinct CDR3 sequences, around 34% seen once. The source material was blood. The origin of the receptors is a girl aged 10-17 years with multiple sclerosis. CDR3s include the opening cysteine and the closing phenylalanine or tryptophan. Fields, in order: D gene, J gene, V gene, CDR3 protein. D genes are given only for firm matches.

d_call: NA
j_call: TRBJ1-2
v_call: TRBV11-2
cdr3_aa: CASSFFQVPSYGYTF

d_call: NA
j_call: TRBJ2-7
v_call: TRBV12-3/TRBV12-4
cdr3_aa: CASQTSRSYEQYF

d_call: TRBD2
j_call: TRBJ2-1
v_call: TRBV18
cdr3_aa: CASSPGRQFTNEQFF

d_call: TRBD2
j_call: TRBJ2-3
v_call: TRBV12-3/TRBV12-4
cdr3_aa: CASKTTSGGATDAQYF

d_call: TRBD1
j_call: TRBJ2-3
v_call: TRBV7-9
cdr3_aa: CASSLVGQRTDTQYF

d_call: TRBD1
j_call: TRBJ1-2
v_call: TRBV28
cdr3_aa: CASSKPGQGAQWNTF

d_call: NA
j_call: TRBJ2-3
v_call: TRBV12-3/TRBV12-4
cdr3_aa: CASSSDGSTDTQYF

d_call: NA
j_call: TRBJ2-5
v_call: TRBV10-3
cdr3_aa: CAISEAPRLLSHPQYF

d_call: TRBD1
j_call: TRBJ2-5
v_call: TRBV5-1
cdr3_aa: CASTNPGGRETQYF

d_call: NA
j_call: TRBJ2-1
v_call: TRBV12-3/TRBV12-4
cdr3_aa: CASRRNEQFF

d_call: NA
j_call: TRBJ1-2
v_call: TRBV4-1
cdr3_aa: CASSQDSLSHGYTF

d_call: NA
j_call: TRBJ2-1
v_call: TRBV15
cdr3_aa: CATSRDGGGGFEQFF

d_call: NA
j_call: TRBJ2-1
v_call: TRBV5-1
cdr3_aa: CASKGGLNEQFF

d_call: NA
j_call: TRBJ1-2
v_call: TRBV18
cdr3_aa: CASSPRTDSSYGYTF

d_call: NA
j_call: TRBJ2-7
v_call: TRBV6-5
cdr3_aa: CASSQNLGGIYEQYF

d_call: TRBD1
j_call: TRBJ1-2
v_call: TRBV20-1
cdr3_aa: CSARGGGGATGTF

d_call: NA
j_call: TRBJ1-2
v_call: TRBV7-9
cdr3_aa: CASSLDSGQINYGYTF

d_call: NA
j_call: TRBJ2-3
v_call: TRBV18
cdr3_aa: CASSPTGLRTDTQYF

d_call: NA
j_call: TRBJ2-3
v_call: TRBV12-3/TRBV12-4
cdr3_aa: CASSFLDTQYF

d_call: NA
j_call: TRBJ2-2
v_call: TRBV20-1
cdr3_aa: CSARPQRANTGELFF

d_call: TRBD1
j_call: TRBJ1-1
v_call: TRBV18
cdr3_aa: CASEHRGPNTEAFF

d_call: TRBD2
j_call: TRBJ2-1
v_call: TRBV3-1
cdr3_aa: CASIQETGLPYNEQFF

d_call: NA
j_call: TRBJ2-2
v_call: TRBV5-6
cdr3_aa: CASSLGPANTGELFF

d_call: NA
j_call: TRBJ1-1
v_call: TRBV5-1
cdr3_aa: CASSPRDAMNTEAFF

d_call: NA
j_call: TRBJ1-3
v_call: TRBV20-1
cdr3_aa: CSARDLRVQISGNTIYF

d_call: TRBD1
j_call: NA
v_call: TRBV5-1
cdr3_aa: CASSPRPRDSFYEQYF

d_call: NA
j_call: TRBJ2-7
v_call: TRBV20-1
cdr3_aa: CSARRPSGPSSYEQYF

d_call: TRBD1
j_call: TRBJ2-1
v_call: TRBV7-8
cdr3_aa: CASSYKPGQIYNEQFF

d_call: TRBD2
j_call: TRBJ2-5
v_call: TRBV6-1
cdr3_aa: CASSTREGLGETQYF

d_call: TRBD2
j_call: TRBJ2-3
v_call: TRBV6-5
cdr3_aa: CASSAGLFDTQYF

d_call: TRBD1
j_call: TRBJ1-1
v_call: TRBV29-1
cdr3_aa: CSVEWTGRNTEAFF

d_call: TRBD1
j_call: TRBJ2-1
v_call: TRBV12-3/TRBV12-4
cdr3_aa: CASTGQGSSYNEQFF

d_call: NA
j_call: TRBJ1-3
v_call: TRBV7-2
cdr3_aa: CASSTKQVAGNTIYF

d_call: TRBD1
j_call: TRBJ2-5
v_call: TRBV19
cdr3_aa: CASSSGGGLQETQYF

d_call: NA
j_call: NA
v_call: TRBV7-9
cdr3_aa: CASSLVGGAYNEQYF

d_call: NA
j_call: TRBJ2-1
v_call: TRBV7-8
cdr3_aa: CASSLGGSFYNEQFF

d_call: NA
j_call: TRBJ2-1
v_call: TRBV5-1
cdr3_aa: CASSKGDEQFF

d_call: TRBD1
j_call: TRBJ1-5
v_call: TRBV20-1
cdr3_aa: CSARSETGGNQPQHF

d_call: NA
j_call: TRBJ1-2
v_call: TRBV5-5
cdr3_aa: CASSLDYYGYTF